Listed here is a single T cell receptor beta chain. The data stem from a study of blood T cell repertoires in COVID-19. The CDR3 totals 16 residues. Per the germline V gene, CDR1 is SSHAT and CDR2 is FNYEAQ (reference sequence). Trimming cost V 5 bases and J 4 bases; bases outside gene matches: 6. Some clones are missing from TCRdb's copy, which holds only in-frame ones; the method was immunoSEQ multiplex PCR. The repertoire consists of roughly 250,000 clones, with approximately 83% occurring once and the leading ten covering around 14%. This sequence joins TRBV7-7 and TRBJ2-2; 11 positions match TRBD2. This clonotype originated in a person aged 70 to 79 with COVID-19, enrolled during active disease. The source material was peripheral blood. The CDR3 bases are TGTGCCAGCAGCCATACTAGCGGGAGAAGCACCGGGGAGCTGTTTTTT. Translating gives CASSHTSGRSTGELFF.